Following are 28 T cell receptor beta chains from one sample sequenced in a study of shared T cell receptors in the human thymus (TCRdb year 2021). The library was prepared using the immunoSEQ multiplex PCR assay. TCRdb mirrors the immuneACCESS table, restricted to in-frame sequences. Some clones are absent from its copies; in checked studies, under half trace to an unresolved V gene, and the reason for the others is unknown. Within this sample are hundreds of thousands of clones, with over 75% of them counted one time only. The ten largest clones add up to roughly 0.0094% of the sample. This sample was shared with a second study, whose subject was human thymus T cells.

Sequenced: thymocytes. These receptors originate from a boy under two years old with a congenital heart defect. Donor details come from another sample of the same person, matched by shared clones.

V usage is TRBV28 and J usage is TRBJ2-7, with 13 bases fitting TRBD2. V was pared by 5 bases and J by 6 bases, with 25 bases of the junction left unmatched. The CDR3 is 21 residues long. Germline assignment: CDR1 MDHEN and CDR2 SYDVKM. In DNA form, the CDR3 reads TGTGCCAGCAGTACCTACGGGACAGATCTCACTAGCGGGAGGGCCGTCTGCGAGCAGTACTTC. It encodes CASSTYGTDLTSGRAVCEQYF.

The chain employs TRBV14 and TRBJ1-2; D not resolved. Germline values: CDR1 SGHDN, CDR2 FVKESK. V was trimmed by 1 base and J by 0 bases, leaving 9 bases between them. The CDR3 runs to 15 residues. CDR3 nucleotides: TGTGCCAGCAGCCAAGTGCACAGACCTAACTATGGCTACACCTTC. This translates into CASSQVHRPNYGYTF.

CDR3 sequence: CAWSHAMTGPFGNQPQHF. As DNA, the CDR3 is TGTGCCTGGAGTCACGCGATGACAGGCCCCTTTGGGAATCAGCCCCAGCATTTT. This rearrangement joins TRBV30 to TRBJ1-5, with a tentative D call TRBD1 (6 bases). The CDR3 has 18 residues. Between the trimmed V and J ends, which lost 2 bases and 4 bases, there was a span of 24 bases. CDR1 and CDR2 (germline): GTSNPN, SVGIG (reference sequence).

The chain couples TRBV28 to TRBJ2-7; 10 positions agree with TRBD1. The CDR3 extends over 18 amino acids. Trimming at V came to 2 bases and at J to 3 bases, leaving 13 bases not matched to a gene. Germline V gives CDR1 MDHEN, CDR2 SYDVKM. The DNA of the CDR3 is TGTGCCAGCAGTTTACCCGACAGGGGGCAGCTCTTCTACTACGAGCAGTACTTC. Protein product: CASSLPDRGQLFYYEQYF.

V usage is TRBV5-1 and J usage is TRBJ1-6, with TRBD1 matching over 7 bases. J lost 12 bases, V lost 4 bases, and 13 bases had no gene match. This CDR3 is built from 15 residues. Germline lookup yields CDR1 SGHRS and CDR2 YFSETQ. The CDR3 DNA reads TGCGCCAGCAGCGCGGAAGTTCAGGGGGACATACCCCTCCACTTT. This encodes CASSAEVQGDIPLHF.

This clone was seen just once. The genes are TRBV12-5 and TRBJ2-4, with 7 nucleotides matching TRBD2. CDR1 and CDR2 from the germline V gene are LGHNT and FRNRAP. The CDR3 loop spans 16 amino acids. Losses at the gene ends were 9 bases for V and 3 bases for J; bases not matched to a gene: 14. Written as DNA, the CDR3 is TGTGCTAGCTTAAGGGGTAGCGGGTATGACAAAAACATTCAGTACTTC. It encodes CASLRGSGYDKNIQYF.

This clone was seen a single time. The chain joins TRBV6-6 to TRBJ1-1; possible D gene TRBD1, 5 bases. Germline V gene lookup returns CDR1 MNHNY and CDR2 SVGAGI (reference sequence). The CDR3 is made up of 15 amino acids. V was shortened by 6 bases and J by 0 bases, with 14 bases between the two germline ends. The CDR3 region has the DNA TGTGCCAGCAGCCCACGGGGAGGGGTGAACACTGAAGCTTTCTTT. This translates into CASSPRGGVNTEAFF.

The CDR3 DNA is TGTGCCACCAGTTCTAAGACAGGGTATGGCTACACCTTC. Amino acids: CATSSKTGYGYTF. The genes are TRBV15 and TRBJ1-2, with 7 bases aligning to TRBD1. The germline gives CDR1 LNHNV, CDR2 YYDKDF (reference sequence). Trimming at V came to 6 bases and at J to 5 bases, leaving 6 bases not matched to a gene. This CDR3 is built from 13 residues. The variable domain in full, completed from reference TRBV15 and TRBJ1-2, reads DAMVIQNPRYQVTQFGKPVTLSCSQTLNHNVMYWYQQKSSQAPKLLFHYYDKDFNNEADTPDNFQSRRPNTSFCFLDIRSPGLGDTAMYLCATSSKTGYGYTFGSGTRLTVV.

The gene calls are TRBV5-6 and TRBJ2-3; 7 bases map to TRBD1. The CDR3 runs to 17 residues. Germline loops: CDR1 SGHDT, CDR2 YYEEEE. J was trimmed by 1 base and V by 4 bases; bases with no gene match: 12. The CDR3 region has the DNA TGTGCCAGCAGCCCTATGACAGGGAAACCTCGCACAGATACGCAGTATTTT. Translation gives CASSPMTGKPRTDTQYF. Using reference TRBV5-6 and TRBJ2-3 for the parts outside the CDR3, the full variable domain is DAGVTQSPTHLIKTRGQQVTLRCSPKSGHDTVSWYQQALGQGPQFIFQYYEEEERQRGNFPDRFSGHQFPNYSSELNVNALLLGDSALYLCASSPMTGKPRTDTQYFGPGTRLTVL.

This chain uses TRBV5-1 with TRBJ2-2, with 8 bases lining up with TRBD2. V was pared by 4 bases and J by 0 bases, with 11 bases of the junction left unmatched. In germline, CDR1 is SGHRS, CDR2 YFSETQ. This CDR3 region has 18 residues. CDR3 region: CASSPGRGGGPNTGELFF. For the CDR3, the DNA is TGCGCCAGCAGCCCCGGGAGGGGCGGGGGCCCGAACACCGGGGAGCTGTTTTTT.

This chain uses TRBV10-1 with TRBJ2-1; 15 bases fit TRBD2. This CDR3 region has 18 residues. Germline assignment: CDR1 WNHNN and CDR2 SYGVQD (reference sequence). J gave up 7 bases and V 8 bases, and 15 bases lay outside the gene matches. CDR3 loop: CASGPILGGLAGGNEQFF. DNA for the CDR3: TGCGCCAGCGGCCCCATCCTTGGGGGACTAGCGGGGGGTAATGAGCAGTTCTTC.

The chain recombines TRBV5-4 with TRBJ2-1, with TRBD2 identical over 9 bases. In germline, CDR1 is SGHNT, CDR2 YYREEE (reference sequence). V was clipped by 4 bases and J by 9 bases; unmatched bases: 11. The CDR3 covers 15 residues. CDR3: CASSTTSGSPFEQFF. The CDR3 DNA reads as TGTGCCAGCAGCACGACTAGCGGCTCTCCATTTGAGCAGTTCTTC.

The chain uses TRBV19 and TRBJ2-7; TRBD2 matches 15 bases. Looked up from germline, CDR1 is LNHDA and CDR2 is SQIVND (reference sequence). There are 16 residues in the CDR3. V gave up 4 bases and J gave up 6 bases; unmatched junction bases: 7. CDR3 sequence: CASSTIPGLAGGEQYF. CDR3 DNA: TGTGCCAGTAGTACTATACCGGGACTAGCGGGAGGCGAGCAGTACTTC.

The V call is TRBV4-3, the J call TRBJ2-3; 8 bases align to TRBD2. The CDR3 is 18 residues long. Germline V gene lookup returns CDR1 LGHNA and CDR2 YSLEER. J lost 6 bases, V lost 3 bases, and 17 bases had no gene match. The CDR3 protein is CASSHTPFGAGGEDTQYF. CDR3 bases: TGCGCCAGCAGCCACACTCCCTTCGGGGCGGGGGGCGAGGATACGCAGTATTTT.

The V gene is TRBV6-4, the J gene TRBJ2-1; perhaps TRBD2 as D (6 bases). The germline V gene encodes CDR1 MRHNA and CDR2 SNTAGT. V was cut by 3 bases and J by 5 bases, with 14 bases left in between. CDR3 length: 15 amino acids. CDR3 residues: CASSESVTRDNEQFF. The CDR3 DNA is TGTGCCAGCAGTGAATCGGTGACTAGGGACAATGAGCAGTTCTTC.

The chain couples TRBV25-1 to TRBJ2-7; D gene uncertain. Deletions cut 3 bases from V and 9 bases from J, with 18 bases between. The CDR3 spans 14 residues. CDR1 and CDR2 from the germline V gene are MGHDK and SYGVNS. The CDR3 reads CASSDSGTRFGQYF. CDR3 DNA: TGTGCCAGCAGTGATTCTGGCACGAGGTTCGGGCAGTACTTC.

V gene TRBV28 combines with J gene TRBJ2-2; TRBD1 matches 8 bases. The CDR3 has 18 residues. Germline lookup yields CDR1 MDHEN and CDR2 SYDVKM. The ends lost 2 bases at V and 0 bases at J; junction bases unmatched: 8. The DNA for the CDR3 is TGTGCCAGCAGTTTACGCATGCAGGGACAGGCGAACACCGGGGAGCTGTTTTTT. Residues: CASSLRMQGQANTGELFF.

This chain joins TRBV30 and TRBJ2-5; tentatively, D is TRBD2 (6 bases). The last part of the DNA fits TRBJ2-7 better; the J call may be wrong. There are 13 residues in the CDR3. The germline gives CDR1 GTSNPN, CDR2 SVGIG (reference sequence). CDR3 coding DNA: TGTGCCTGGAGTTCGACTAGCTCCTACGAGCAGTACTTC. This sequence encodes CAWSSTSSYEQYF.

The V gene is TRBV4-3, the J gene TRBJ2-3; 16 bases are a match to TRBD2. This CDR3 contains 19 residues. V dropped 1 base and J dropped 2; count of bases not matched to a gene: 6. CDR1 is LGHNA and CDR2 is YSLEER in the germline V gene. The CDR3 region is CASSQGGLAGGPHTDTQYF. The DNA of the CDR3 is TGCGCCAGCAGCCAAGGGGGACTAGCGGGAGGGCCCCACACAGATACGCAGTATTTT.

This clone has more than one count but fewer than ten. The rearrangement joins TRBV2 to TRBJ2-7, with 10 bases matching TRBD2. The J segment lost 0 bases and the V segment lost 0 bases, leaving 5 bases of the junction unmatched. Germline V lookup: CDR1 SNHLY, CDR2 FYNNEI. The CDR3 extends over 17 amino acids. Here the CDR3 DNA reads TGTGCCAGCAGTGAAGCTTTGGCTAGCGGGAGCTCCTACGAGCAGTACTTC. This encodes CASSEALASGSSYEQYF.

V gene TRBV19 combines with J gene TRBJ1-1; no clear D gene. Germline V gene lookup returns CDR1 LNHDA and CDR2 SQIVND (reference sequence). The ends were cut back, 4 bases at V and 9 bases at J, with 6 bases in the middle. CDR3 size: 10 residues. Written as DNA, the CDR3 is TGTGCCAGTAGTAGCTCTAAAGCTTTCTTT. Protein: CASSSSKAFF.

This clone was seen a handful of times. This chain joins TRBV5-6 and TRBJ2-7; 11 bases line up with TRBD2. The CDR3 length is 16 residues. Germline V gives CDR1 SGHDT, CDR2 YYEEEE. V lost 3 bases and J lost 2; bases outside the gene matches: 7. CDR3 sequence reads: CASSSLTSGRPYEQYF. The DNA for the CDR3 is TGTGCCAGCAGCTCGCTCACTAGCGGGAGACCCTACGAGCAGTACTTC.

J is TRBJ2-3 and V is TRBV28; weak D call: TRBD1 (6 bases). The CDR3 extends over 15 amino acids. V lost 4 bases to trimming and J lost 0 bases, with 11 bases between them. Germline V gene sequence: CDR1 MDHEN, CDR2 SYDVKM. This CDR3 is CASSCHRASTDTQYF. The CDR3 DNA sequence: TGTGCCAGCAGTTGCCACAGGGCTAGCACAGATACGCAGTATTTT.

The chain employs TRBV6-5 and TRBJ2-2; 11 bases agree with TRBD2. This CDR3 contains 15 residues. Germline-derived CDR1 and CDR2 are MNHEY and SVGAGI. After removal of 6 bases from V and 4 bases from J, the junction contained 4 bases not matched to a gene. CDR3: CASSIAGGPTGELFF. CDR3 DNA: TGTGCCAGCAGCATAGCGGGAGGGCCCACCGGGGAGCTGTTTTTT.

The chain is built from TRBV7-6 and TRBJ2-2; weak D call: TRBD2 (5 bases). Trimming removed 4 bases at V and 5 bases at J, with 17 bases between. There are 16 residues in the CDR3. Germline CDR1 is SGHVS and CDR2 is FNYEAQ. DNA of the CDR3: TGTGCCAGCAGCTCCTCGCGGGTTATGAGGACCGGGGAGCTGTTTTTT. Translation: CASSSSRVMRTGELFF.

The chain uses TRBV9 and TRBJ2-5; 8 bases are a match to TRBD2. V lost 4 bases and J lost 5; bases outside the gene matches: 16. The CDR3 loop spans 17 amino acids. Germline values: CDR1 SGDLS, CDR2 YYNGEE. The CDR3 DNA sequence: TGTGCCAGCAGCCCGGGAGGGGGGACTATCCCTCCGGAGACCCAGTACTTC. This gives the protein CASSPGGGTIPPETQYF.

V gene TRBV10-3 combines with J gene TRBJ1-6; TRBD1 might be the D (5 bases). Germline-derived CDR1 and CDR2 are ENHRY and SYGVKD. V was shortened by 5 bases and J by 3 bases, with 8 bases between the two germline ends. The CDR3 has 14 residues. In DNA form, the CDR3 reads TGTGCCATCAGTTCAGGGCTCTATAATTCACCCCTCCACTTT. It yields the protein CAISSGLYNSPLHF.

The chain carries TRBV19 and TRBJ2-7; TRBD1 aligns across 7 bases. The CDR3 is 15 amino acids. Germline lookup yields CDR1 LNHDA and CDR2 SQIVND (reference sequence). V shed 5 bases, J shed 2 bases, and the junction held 9 bases outside the gene matches. The CDR3 is CASSPTKGTAYEQYF. CDR3 sequence (DNA): TGTGCCAGTAGTCCCACCAAGGGGACAGCCTACGAGCAGTACTTC.